The rows below give T cell receptor beta chains drawn from one sample of a study of CD8+CD57+ T cells in acquired aplastic anemia. One entry per CDR3 protein results from TCRdb running MiXCR on the reads. The data hold hundreds of thousands of distinct CDR3 sequences, with 65% to 80% observed a single time. Sequenced sample: sorted CD4+, CD8+, or CD8+CD57+ T cells (not recorded which) from PBMCs. These receptor sequences come from a human donor in good health, serving as a control. Each CDR3 is given with its conserved first and last residue. D genes are given only for firm matches. Clone size, where shown, is once, few, many, or a class for clones that have expanded.

j_call | clone_size | d_call | v_call | cdr3_aa | cdr3_nt
TRBJ2-6 | many | . | TRBV7-3 | CASSSRGRSGANVLTF | TGTGCCAGCAGCTCGAGGGGTAGAAGTGGGGCCAACGTCCTGACTTTC
TRBJ2-3 | . | . | TRBV7-9 | CASSPQDTQYF | TGTGCCAGCAGCCCTCAAGATACGCAGTATTTT
TRBJ1-1 | . | . | TRBV5-1 | CASSLTGVDTCAISEEVNTEAFF | .
TRBJ1-2 | . | . | TRBV7-2 | CASSQPRGWDNSPYTF | TGTGCCAGCAGCCAACCGAGGGGGTGGGATAATTCACCCTACACCTTC
TRBJ1-2 | . | TRBD1 | TRBV27 | CASRDDRGYGYTF | TGTGCCAGCAGGGACGACAGGGGCTATGGCTACACCTTC
TRBJ2-1 | . | . | TRBV5-1 | CASSLDSTNTQFF | TGCGCCAGCAGCTTAGACTCAACGAACACTCAGTTCTTC
TRBJ1-5 | . | TRBD1 | TRBV19 | CASRPGQGHQPQHF | TGTGCCAGTAGACCCGGACAGGGACATCAGCCCCAGCATTTT
TRBJ1-3 | . | . | TRBV19 | CASSIDGPGGYTFGSF | .
TRBJ1-3 | . | . | TRBV5-1 | CASSLETAFHSGNTIYF | TGCGCCAGCAGCTTGGAAACAGCATTCCATTCTGGAAACACCATATATTTT
TRBJ2-6 | once | . | TRBV12-5 | CASGLVLDAGANVLTF | TGTGCTAGTGGTTTGGTACTCGACGCGGGGGCCAACGTCCTGACTTTC
TRBJ2-6 | once | . | TRBV6-5 | CASTELQASGANVLTF | TGTGCCAGCACCGAATTACAGGCCTCTGGGGCCAACGTCCTGACTTTC
TRBJ2-1 | many | . | TRBV11-3 | CASSEIVKFNEQFF | TGTGCCAGCAGCGAGATCGTTAAATTCAATGAGCAGTTCTTC
TRBJ1-1 | . | TRBD1 | TRBV7-8 | CASSFDRVHVHFF | TGTGCCAGCAGCTTTGACAGGGTACACGTACATTTCTTT
TRBJ2-3 | . | . | TRBV7-2 | CASSTLGDSTDTHF | TGTGCCAGCAGCACCCTAGGTGATAGCACAGATACGCATTTT
TRBJ1-5 | . | . | TRBV7-2 | CASSRSSGGPGEWGAQHF | TGTGCCAGCAGCCGGTCGAGTGGGGGCCCCGGGGAGTGGGGAGCCCAGCATTTT
TRBJ1-1 | . | TRBD1 | TRBV12-5 | CASGLLQGTEAFF | TGTGCTAGTGGTTTATTACAGGGGACTGAAGCTTTCTTT
TRBJ2-5 | . | . | TRBV6-5 | CASRPTSRVWHQPQYF | TGTGCCAGCAGACCCACCTCTCGGGTGTGGCATCAGCCCCAGTACTTC
TRBJ1-5 | . | . | TRBV11-2 | CASSLETLPQHF | TGTGCCAGCAGCTTAGAGACTTTGCCCCAGCATTTT
TRBJ2-7 | . | . | TRBV5-1 | CASSLLAGLGYEQYF | TGTGCCAGCAGCTTGTTAGCAGGCCTAGGCTACGAGCAGTACTTC
TRBJ2-2 | . | TRBD1 | TRBV10-3 | CAISGSGQVATGELFF | TGTGCCATCAGTGGGTCGGGACAGGTCGCCACCGGGGAGCTGTTTTTT
TRBJ1-6 | many | . | TRBV6-1 | CASSESVIASPLHF | TGTGCCAGCAGTGAGTCTGTAATAGCTTCACCCCTCCACTTT
TRBJ2-2 | many | . | TRBV19 | CASSIDMRVTGELFF | TGTGCCAGTAGTATAGACATGAGAGTAACCGGGGAGCTGTTTTTT
TRBJ2-7 | . | TRBD2 | TRBV11-3 | CASSSHDGGYEQYF | TGTGCCAGCAGCTCGCACGACGGGGGGTACGAGCAGTACTTC
TRBJ2-7 | . | . | TRBV7-9 | CASSLEVQGGEAFEQYF | TGTGCCAGCAGCTTAGAAGTGCAGGGAGGTGAAGCTTTCGAGCAGTACTTC
TRBJ1-6 | . | TRBD1 | TRBV20-1 | CSAQGQVSYNSPLHF | TGCAGTGCCCAAGGACAGGTCTCCTATAATTCACCCCTCCACTTT
TRBJ1-1 | . | TRBD1 | TRBV6-5 | CASSPGTAGAEAFF | TGTGCCAGCAGTCCGGGGACAGCGGGGGCTGAAGCTTTCTTT
TRBJ1-2 | once | . | TRBV5-5 | CASSGTRGGGYTF | TGTGCCAGCAGCGGGACGAGAGGGGGTGGCTACACCTTC
TRBJ1-4 | . | . | TRBV7-2 | CASSLAGIGAFFGKLFF | .
TRBJ2-7 | many | . | TRBV20-1 | CSASLGRTYEQYF | TGCAGTGCTAGTCTTGGCAGAACCTACGAGCAGTACTTC
TRBJ2-5 | . | . | TRBV2 | CASSPGVGGLQAPQYF | TGTGCCAGCAGCCCGGGAGTGGGCGGCCTTCAGGCGCCCCAGTACTTC
TRBJ2-7 | . | . | TRBV29-1 | CRGERGDEQYF | TGCCGCGGTGAAAGGGGCGACGAGCAGTACTTC
TRBJ1-6 | . | TRBD1 | TRBV4-2 | CASSLWTGGFYNSPLHF | TGTGCCAGCAGCCTGTGGACAGGGGGCTTTTATAATTCACCCCTCCACTTT
TRBJ2-7 | many | . | TRBV20-1 | CSAPDSHYEQYF | TGCAGTGCGCCCGACAGCCACTACGAGCAGTACTTC
TRBJ1-2 | . | TRBD1 | TRBV30 | CAWSNETGYGYTF | TGTGCCTGGAGTAATGAGACAGGGTATGGCTACACCTTC
TRBJ2-7 | . | . | TRBV14 | CASSQGPGGSYEQYF | TGTGCCAGCAGCCAAGGACCCGGGGGCAGCTACGAGCAGTACTTC
TRBJ2-7 | many | TRBD2 | TRBV10-2 | CAPAGRGGAYEQYF | TGCGCCCCCGCCGGGCGGGGGGGGGCGTACGAGCAGTACTTC
TRBJ2-1 | . | . | TRBV12-3/TRBV12-4 | CASSRTCGGNNEQFF | TGTGCCAGCAGTCGGACTTGCGGGGGCAACAATGAGCAGTTCTTC